This T cell receptor (beta chain) derives from a study of technical replicates of blood from several donors. V lost 3 bases, J lost 3 bases, and 15 bases stayed unmatched. Germline V gene data show CDR1 as SGDLS and CDR2 as YYNGEE. There are 17 residues in the CDR3. Assay: immunoSEQ multiplex PCR; the TCRdb copy retains only in-frame clones and omits some. Among tens of thousands of clones, around 94% were seen once, and the ten largest hold 0.2% to 0.3%. Sequencing input: T cells isolated from PBMCs. The receptor was derived from a human donor in good health. The V and J genes are TRBV9 and TRBJ2-7; TRBD1 matches 7 bases. The CDR3 spells CASSALGEKTGDYEQYF. The CDR3 region has the DNA TGTGCCAGCAGCGCCCTAGGGGAAAAAACAGGGGACTACGAGCAGTACTTC. The full variable domain, rest sourced from reference TRBV9 and TRBJ2-7, is DSGVTQTPKHLITATGQRVTLRCSPRSGDLSVYWYQQSLDQGLQFLIQYYNGEERAKGNILERFSAQQFPDLHSELNLSSLELGDSALYFCASSALGEKTGDYEQYFGPGTRLTVT.